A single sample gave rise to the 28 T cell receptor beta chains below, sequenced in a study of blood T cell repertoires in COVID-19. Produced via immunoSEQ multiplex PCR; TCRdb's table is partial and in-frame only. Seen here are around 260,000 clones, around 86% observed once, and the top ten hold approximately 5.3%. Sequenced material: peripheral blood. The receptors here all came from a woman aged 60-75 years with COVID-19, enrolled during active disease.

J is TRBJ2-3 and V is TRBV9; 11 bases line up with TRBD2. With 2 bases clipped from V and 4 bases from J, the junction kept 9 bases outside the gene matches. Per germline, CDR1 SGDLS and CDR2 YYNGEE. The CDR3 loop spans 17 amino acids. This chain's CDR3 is CASSVRIAGGFPDTQYF. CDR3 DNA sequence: TGTGCCAGCAGCGTTAGGATAGCGGGAGGGTTTCCAGATACGCAGTATTTT.

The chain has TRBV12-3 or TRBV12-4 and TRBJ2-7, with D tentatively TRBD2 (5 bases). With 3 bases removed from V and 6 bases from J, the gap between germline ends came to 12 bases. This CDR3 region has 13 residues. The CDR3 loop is CASSLATGFEQYF. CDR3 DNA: TGTGCCAGCAGTTTGGCTACGGGGTTCGAGCAGTACTTC.

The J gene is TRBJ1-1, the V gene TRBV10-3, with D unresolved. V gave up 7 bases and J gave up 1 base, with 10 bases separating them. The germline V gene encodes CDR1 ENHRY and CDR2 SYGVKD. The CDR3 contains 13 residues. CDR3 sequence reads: CAIKSRPNTEAFF. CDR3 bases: TGTGCCATCAAGTCGAGGCCGAACACTGAAGCTTTCTTT.

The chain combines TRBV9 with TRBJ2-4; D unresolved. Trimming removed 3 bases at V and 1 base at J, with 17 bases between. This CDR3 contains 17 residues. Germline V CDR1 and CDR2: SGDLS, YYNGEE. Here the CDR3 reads CASSASKAAGAKNIQYF. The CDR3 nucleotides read TGTGCCAGCAGCGCCTCGAAGGCGGCTGGGGCCAAAAACATTCAGTACTTC.

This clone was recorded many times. For the CDR3, the DNA is TGTGCCAGTAGTATAGTTGCAGCGATGAACACTGAAGCTTTCTTT. Translated: CASSIVAAMNTEAFF. This sequence joins TRBV19 and TRBJ1-1; D is uncertain. The germline V and J ends were trimmed by 1 base and 0 bases, with 9 bases remaining between them. The CDR3 runs to 15 residues. Germline V gene data show CDR1 as LNHDA and CDR2 as SQIVND (reference sequence). The full variable domain, with the rest looked up from reference TRBV19 and TRBJ1-1, is DGGITQSPKYLFRKEGQNVTLSCEQNLNHDAMYWYRQDPGQGLRLIYYSQIVNDFQKGDIAEGYSVSREKKESFPLTVTSAQKNPTAFYLCASSIVAAMNTEAFFGQGTRLTVV.

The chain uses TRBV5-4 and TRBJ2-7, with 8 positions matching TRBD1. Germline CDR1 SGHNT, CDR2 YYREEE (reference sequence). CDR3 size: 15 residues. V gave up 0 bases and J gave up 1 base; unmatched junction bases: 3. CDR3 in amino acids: CASSLGGQASYEQYF. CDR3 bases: TGTGCCAGCAGCTTGGGGGGACAGGCGTCCTACGAGCAGTACTTC.

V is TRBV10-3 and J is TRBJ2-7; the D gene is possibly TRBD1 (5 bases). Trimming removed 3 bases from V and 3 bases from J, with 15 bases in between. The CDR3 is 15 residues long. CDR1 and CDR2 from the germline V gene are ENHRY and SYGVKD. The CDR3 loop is CAISEIDSPRYEQYF. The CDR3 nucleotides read TGTGCCATCAGTGAAATAGACAGCCCGCGCTACGAGCAGTACTTC.

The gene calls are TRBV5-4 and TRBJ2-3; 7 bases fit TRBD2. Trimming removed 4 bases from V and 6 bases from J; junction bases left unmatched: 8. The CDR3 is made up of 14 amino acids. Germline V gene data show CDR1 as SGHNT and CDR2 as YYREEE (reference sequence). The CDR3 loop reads CASSQVTGGDTQYF. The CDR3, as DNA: TGTGCCAGCAGCCAGGTAACGGGAGGTGATACGCAGTATTTT.

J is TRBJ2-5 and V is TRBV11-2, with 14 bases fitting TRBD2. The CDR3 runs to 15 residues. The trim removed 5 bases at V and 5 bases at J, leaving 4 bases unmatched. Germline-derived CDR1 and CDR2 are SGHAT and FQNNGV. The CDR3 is CASSPTSGRGETQYF. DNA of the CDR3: TGTGCCAGCAGCCCGACTAGCGGGAGGGGTGAGACCCAGTACTTC.

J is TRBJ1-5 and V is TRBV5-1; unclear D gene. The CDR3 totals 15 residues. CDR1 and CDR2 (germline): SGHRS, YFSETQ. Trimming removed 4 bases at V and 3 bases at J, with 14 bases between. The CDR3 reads CASSPGSTSNQPQHF. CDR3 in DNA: TGCGCCAGCAGCCCCGGGTCCACTTCCAATCAGCCCCAGCATTTT.

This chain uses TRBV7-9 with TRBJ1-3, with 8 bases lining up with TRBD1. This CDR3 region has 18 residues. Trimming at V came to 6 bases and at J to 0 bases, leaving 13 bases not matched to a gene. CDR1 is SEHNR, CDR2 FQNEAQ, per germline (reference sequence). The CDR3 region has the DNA TGTGCCAGCAGTAATATCAGGGGGCAGGCTCTCTCTGGAAACACCATATATTTT. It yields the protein CASSNIRGQALSGNTIYF.

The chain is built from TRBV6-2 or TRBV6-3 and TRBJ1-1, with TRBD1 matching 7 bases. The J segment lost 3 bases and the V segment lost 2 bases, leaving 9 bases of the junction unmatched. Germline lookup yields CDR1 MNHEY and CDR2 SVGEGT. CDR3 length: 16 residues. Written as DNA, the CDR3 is TGTGCCAGCAGTTACCGGAAGGGGGCCGGCTACACTGAAGCTTTCTTT. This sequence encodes CASSYRKGAGYTEAFF.

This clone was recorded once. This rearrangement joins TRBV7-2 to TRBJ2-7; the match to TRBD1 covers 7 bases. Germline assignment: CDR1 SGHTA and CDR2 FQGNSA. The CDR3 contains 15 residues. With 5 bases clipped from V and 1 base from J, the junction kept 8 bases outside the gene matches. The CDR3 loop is CASSPRQGGSYEQYF. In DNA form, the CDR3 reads TGTGCCAGCAGCCCCCGACAGGGTGGGTCCTACGAGCAGTACTTC.

DNA of the CDR3: TGTGCCACCAGTGATTTGCAAATTAAGGGACAGGGGGCAGGTTATGAGCAGTTCTTC. It encodes CATSDLQIKGQGAGYEQFF. This chain connects TRBV24-1 to TRBJ2-1; the match to TRBD1 covers 12 bases. The germline V gene encodes CDR1 KGHDR and CDR2 SFDVKD. CDR3 length: 19 amino acids. V lost 0 bases, J lost 8 bases, and 13 bases stayed unmatched.

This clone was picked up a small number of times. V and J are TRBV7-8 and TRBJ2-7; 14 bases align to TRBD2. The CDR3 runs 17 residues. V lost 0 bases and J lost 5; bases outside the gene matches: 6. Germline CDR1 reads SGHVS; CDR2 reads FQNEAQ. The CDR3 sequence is CASSLAGGLAGVNEQYF. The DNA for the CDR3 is TGTGCCAGCAGCTTAGCGGGGGGACTAGCGGGAGTCAACGAGCAGTACTTC. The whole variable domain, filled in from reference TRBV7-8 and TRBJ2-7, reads GAGVSQSPRYKVAKRGQDVALRCDPISGHVSLFWYQQALGQGPEFLTYFQNEAQLDKSGLPSDRFFAERPEGSVSTLKIQRTQQEDSAVYLCASSLAGGLAGVNEQYFGPGTRLTVT.

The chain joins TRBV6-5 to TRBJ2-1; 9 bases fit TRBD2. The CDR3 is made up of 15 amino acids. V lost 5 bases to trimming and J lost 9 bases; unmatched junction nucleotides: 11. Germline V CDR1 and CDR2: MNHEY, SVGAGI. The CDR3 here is CASSRGVAGVGEQFF. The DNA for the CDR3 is TGTGCCAGCAGTAGGGGGGTAGCGGGAGTTGGTGAGCAGTTCTTC.

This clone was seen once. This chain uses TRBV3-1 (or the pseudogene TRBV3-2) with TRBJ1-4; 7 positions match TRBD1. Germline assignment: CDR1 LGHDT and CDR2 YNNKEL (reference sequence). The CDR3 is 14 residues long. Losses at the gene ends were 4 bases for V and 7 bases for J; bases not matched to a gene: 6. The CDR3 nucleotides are TGTGCCAGCAGCCTCAGGACAGGTGGTGAAAAACTGTTTTTT. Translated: CASSLRTGGEKLFF.

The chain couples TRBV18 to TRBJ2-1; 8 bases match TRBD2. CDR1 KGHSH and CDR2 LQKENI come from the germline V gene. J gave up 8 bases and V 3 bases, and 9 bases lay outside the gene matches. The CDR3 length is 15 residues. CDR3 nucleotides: TGTGCCAGCTCACCGGAAGGGACTAGGAACCATGAGCAGTTCTTC. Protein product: CASSPEGTRNHEQFF.

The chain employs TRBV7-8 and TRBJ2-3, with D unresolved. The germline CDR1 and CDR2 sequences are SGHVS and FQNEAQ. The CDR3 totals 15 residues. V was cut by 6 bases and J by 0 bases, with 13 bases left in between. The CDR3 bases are TGTGCCAGCAGATCTAGTGAGACTAGCACAGATACGCAGTATTTT. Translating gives CASRSSETSTDTQYF.

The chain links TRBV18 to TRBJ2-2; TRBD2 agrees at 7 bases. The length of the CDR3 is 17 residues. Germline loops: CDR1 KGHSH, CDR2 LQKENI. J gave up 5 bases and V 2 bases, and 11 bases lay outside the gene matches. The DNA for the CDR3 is TGTGCCAGCTCACCAGTTTTTGGCGGGAGTGGTACCGGGGAGCTGTTTTTT. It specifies CASSPVFGGSGTGELFF.

CDR3 loop: CASRYLQGVHEKLFF. The DNA for the CDR3 is TGCGCCAGCAGATATCTACAGGGGGTTCATGAAAAACTGTTTTTT. The chain has TRBV10-1 and TRBJ1-4; 8 bases match TRBD1. The CDR3 runs 15 residues. Trimming at V came to 6 bases and at J to 6 bases, leaving 9 bases not matched to a gene. CDR1 and CDR2 from the germline V gene are WNHNN and SYGVQD (reference sequence).

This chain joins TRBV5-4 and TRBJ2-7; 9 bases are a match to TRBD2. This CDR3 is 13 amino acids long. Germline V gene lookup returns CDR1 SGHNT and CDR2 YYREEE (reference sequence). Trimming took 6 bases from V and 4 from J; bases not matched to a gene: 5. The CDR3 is CASNPAGGYEQYF. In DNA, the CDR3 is TGTGCCAGCAATCCTGCGGGGGGGTACGAGCAGTACTTC.

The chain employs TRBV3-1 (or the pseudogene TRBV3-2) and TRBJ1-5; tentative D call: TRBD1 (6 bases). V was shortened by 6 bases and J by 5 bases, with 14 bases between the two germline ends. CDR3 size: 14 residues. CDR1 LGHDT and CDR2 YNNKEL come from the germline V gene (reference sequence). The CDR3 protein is CASSSDRDYQPQHF. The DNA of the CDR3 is TGTGCCAGCAGTTCGGACAGAGATTATCAGCCCCAGCATTTT.

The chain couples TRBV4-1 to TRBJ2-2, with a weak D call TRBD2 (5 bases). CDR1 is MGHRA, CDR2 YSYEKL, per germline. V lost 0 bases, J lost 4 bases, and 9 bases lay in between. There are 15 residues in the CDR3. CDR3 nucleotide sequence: TGCGCCAGCAGCCAAGATTCCGGGGTCACCGGGGAGCTGTTTTTT. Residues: CASSQDSGVTGELFF.

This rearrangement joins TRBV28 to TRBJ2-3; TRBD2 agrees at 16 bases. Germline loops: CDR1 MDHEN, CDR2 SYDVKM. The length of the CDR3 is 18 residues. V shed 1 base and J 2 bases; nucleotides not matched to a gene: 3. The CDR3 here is CASSLYGTSGRVTDTQYF. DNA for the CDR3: TGTGCCAGCAGTTTATATGGGACTAGCGGGAGGGTCACAGATACGCAGTATTTT.

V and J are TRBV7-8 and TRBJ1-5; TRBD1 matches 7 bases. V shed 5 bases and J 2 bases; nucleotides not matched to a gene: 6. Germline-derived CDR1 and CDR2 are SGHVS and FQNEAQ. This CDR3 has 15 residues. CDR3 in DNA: TGTGCCAGCAGCGCCGACAGGGTCCGCAATCAGCCCCAGCATTTT. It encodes CASSADRVRNQPQHF.

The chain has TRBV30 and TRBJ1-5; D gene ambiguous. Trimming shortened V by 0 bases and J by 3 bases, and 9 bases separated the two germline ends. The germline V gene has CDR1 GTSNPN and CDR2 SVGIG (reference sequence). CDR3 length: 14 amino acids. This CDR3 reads CAWSVPEINQPQHF. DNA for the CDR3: TGTGCCTGGAGTGTACCTGAGATCAATCAGCCCCAGCATTTT.

CDR3 sequence (DNA): TGCGCCAGCAGCCAAGAACCCACAGGGTCGAACACTGAAGCTTTCTTT. As protein: CASSQEPTGSNTEAFF. The chain joins TRBV5-1 to TRBJ1-1; D is perhaps TRBD1 (6 bases). Per germline, CDR1 SGHRS and CDR2 YFSETQ. This CDR3 is 16 amino acids long. With 4 bases removed from V and 1 base from J, the gap between germline ends came to 17 bases.